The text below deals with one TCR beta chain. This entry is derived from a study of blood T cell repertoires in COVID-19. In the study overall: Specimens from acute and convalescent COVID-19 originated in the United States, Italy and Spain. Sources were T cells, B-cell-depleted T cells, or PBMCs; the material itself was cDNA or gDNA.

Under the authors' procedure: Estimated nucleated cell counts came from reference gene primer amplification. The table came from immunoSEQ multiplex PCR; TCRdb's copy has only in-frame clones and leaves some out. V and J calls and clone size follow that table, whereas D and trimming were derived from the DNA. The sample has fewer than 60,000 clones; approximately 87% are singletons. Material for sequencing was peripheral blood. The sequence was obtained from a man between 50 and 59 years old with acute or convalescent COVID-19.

The CDR3 DNA follows: TGCGCCAGCAGCATCGGACAGGGGGCTGGGAACACTGAAGCTTTCTTT. This codes for CASSIGQGAGNTEAFF. V and J are TRBV5-1 and TRBJ1-1; 11 positions match TRBD1. Germline CDR1 SGHRS, CDR2 YFSETQ. V was pared by 4 bases and J by 1 base, with 6 bases of the junction left unmatched. The CDR3 is made up of 16 amino acids. Based on the CDR3 plus reference TRBV5-1 and TRBJ1-1, the full variable domain is KAGVTQTPRYLIKTRGQQVTLSCSPISGHRSVSWYQQTPGQGLQFLFEYFSETQRNKGNFPGRFSGRQFSNSRSEMNVSTLELGDSALYLCASSIGQGAGNTEAFFGQGTRLTVV.